This T cell receptor (beta chain) was observed in a study of cytomegalovirus exposure and HLA in healthy donors (dated by TCRdb to between 2016 and 2019). Describing the broader study: An earlier analysis of about 560 of the donors reported 250 to 350 Gb of sequence data and roughly 120 million unique TCR beta sequences obtained from roughly 180 million T cells. Rather than drawing on any new phenotypic data, the later analysis identified candidate immune exposures from TCR beta sequences and the way those sequences occurred across donors. Both class I and class II loci were covered by HLA typing, at four-digit resolution. All discovery cohort repertoires had been generated using a single sequencing platform. To decide whether each TCR beta V gene segment behaved as functional or pseudogenic, an earlier analysis of several hundred of the donors relied on high-throughput TCR beta sequencing. The study aimed to test whether cataloging public T cell receptors could reveal signatures of past pathogen exposure. In a later analysis, previously published TCR beta repertoires from some 640 donors were re-analyzed and high-resolution HLA genotyping was added so that TCR occurrence patterns could be studied. To predict cytomegalovirus infection status, the study brought together high-throughput TCR immunosequencing, statistical association of individual TCRs with disease status, and machine learning. Four to six DR-DQ haplotypes were handled as single units for association and clustering, since linkage in the cohort was strong. Donor age, sex, ethnicity and CMV serostatus were collected together with the repertoire data. An early release covering about 600 HLA-typed donors comprised approximately 290 gigabases of sequencing data and tens of millions of unique TCR sequences. In addition to the first cohort of 666 subjects, a separate validation cohort of 120 different subjects was used. The genetic ancestry cluster associated with self-reported Caucasian donors included over 65% of the roughly 410 genotyped donors. Genome-wide SNP genotypes for about three fifths of the roughly 700 donors were used in a later genetic analysis, which treated that subset as a discovery cohort. The number of donors typed differed by locus, with roughly 629-640 for A, B, C, DRB1 and DQB1, roughly 520 for DQA1, 600 to 610 for DPA1, and some 470 for DPB1. Across under 500 genotyped donors of the cohort, an average of roughly 250,000 unique TCR beta nucleotide sequences per donor were sequenced, and around 19% of those sequences were non-productive. The study profiled the T cell repertoires of 500 to 800 subjects by immunosequencing and related them to cytomegalovirus serostatus. Points the paper makes about the study in general: A group of highly shared sequence variants was considered likely to be a technical artifact of the sequencing pipeline. Most TCR sequences were observed very rarely across donors, whereas some public TCRs were present in many individuals. A later analysis found that TCR association rates varied across HLA loci, with DRB1 alleles showing the most associated TCRs and HLA-C alleles the fewest. Because counts were too low, approximately 18 rarely observed V segments, including chromosome 9 orphons, were excluded from the earlier analysis of around 640 of the donors. The study gave a list of around 170 TCR beta chains associated with cytomegalovirus. Roughly uniform sequencing depth across donors was assumed in presence/absence analyses, although this assumption may not hold. It was suggested by the authors that the approach could potentially be generalized to other disease states and immunological phenotypes. When HLA alleles, especially DR and DQ, strongly co-occurred, attributing TCR associations to individual alleles was difficult. In this cohort, only TCR beta chains were sequenced, and detectable features were limited by the absence of alpha or paired-chain data. Several of the top co-occurrence clusters appeared to be linked to parvovirus B19, influenza, CMV and Epstein-Barr virus, according to a later analysis. According to a later analysis, most CMV-associated TCR beta chains appeared to be HLA-restricted, and the HLA associations seemed to be driven largely by CMV exposure. In both the original and validation cohorts, the classifier was reported to diagnose cytomegalovirus status with high specificity and sensitivity. A further reported finding was that TCR beta sequences accurately predicted the HLA-A and HLA-B alleles for most subjects in the first cohort. Some IMGT-functional V segments, including TRBV6-2 and TRBV6-3, could not be distinguished by the 87-base-pair reads and were therefore excluded. Compared with equally common non-associated chains, HLA-associated TCR beta chains in a later analysis were more clonally expanded and had lower generation probabilities. Three of the identified cytomegalovirus-associated TCR beta chains were confirmed in vitro to be specific for cytomegalovirus antigens. In a later genetic analysis, fewer N-insertions in productive TCRs were reported among donors in an Asian-associated ancestry cluster than the approximately 670-donor mean. Specific HLA alleles were associated with over 15,000 TCR beta sequences at a false discovery rate of 0.05 in a later analysis. A later genetic analysis associated a missense DCLRE1C variant with V-gene and J-gene trimming of TCR beta chains, and an independent cohort replicated the association. Correlated functional status among segregating V segments might reflect linkage disequilibrium, but an unknown experimental factor could not be ruled out. For the cohort, immune exposure information was limited to CMV serostatus. In an earlier analysis of a few hundred of the donors, most TCR beta V segments were observed in productive rearrangements about 90% or about 30% of the time, broadly matching IMGT annotations. Because some donors lacked HLA typing at each locus, the association tests relied only on the typed subset.

Reading from cysteine to phenylalanine, the CDR3 counts 13 amino acids. Only the CDR3 part of the read is kept: 39 bases, read in frame from the first base. CDR1 is given as SGDLS and CDR2 as YYNGEE, both from the germline V gene. V and J are truncated by 0 bases and 8 bases respectively, leaving an intervening sequence of 8 bases. Library creation used the immunoSEQ multiplex PCR assay. For the multiplex PCR, a mixture combining 60 forward primers for TCR Vbeta segments and 13 reverse primers for TCR Jbeta segments was used. A multiplex PCR assay on genomic DNA amplified the CDR3 region of rearranged TCR beta genes. The amplified TCR beta libraries were sequenced on the Illumina HiSeq System as 87-base-pair reads. In the original analysis: In a later analysis, roughly 80 million unique TCR beta chains were counted across the approximately 670 repertoires, and about 10 million of these chains were shared by at least two donors. Raw reads were error-corrected and collapsed into unique sequences by a nearest-neighbor algorithm in which closely related sequences were merged to remove PCR and sequencing errors. CDR3 sequences were aligned to IMGT reference sequences to assign V, D and J gene segments. Each retained sequence needed at least a six-nucleotide match to both a V gene segment and a J gene segment. Rearrangements were classified as productive when the CDR3 lacked stop codons and remained in frame with V and J, and all other rearrangements were classified as non-productive. Following IMGT convention, CDR3 was defined as the stretch from the second conserved V-encoded cysteine to the conserved J-encoded phenylalanine. The earlier analysis of around 640 of the donors excluded sequences that lacked an unambiguous match to a single V gene segment. In an earlier analysis of several hundred of the donors, V segments were called functional above 56.7% productive rearrangements and were called segregating when the between-donor standard deviation exceeded 5%. A statistical classification framework was built to diagnose cytomegalovirus status from the catalog of TCR beta chain sequences. In a later analysis, TCR nucleotide sequences were compared against IMGT/GENE-DB human TR gene sequences so that V and J genes could be assigned. The TCRdist pipeline was used in a later analysis to assign CDR3 sequences and most-parsimonious VDJ recombination scenarios. In a later analysis, each TCR beta chain was defined by its CDR3 amino acid sequence together with its V-gene family, and reads without a unique V-gene family were excluded. A later analysis removed over 500 highly shared, low-generation-probability nucleotide sequences to deal with suspected cross-contamination and a sequencing artifact. In a later analysis, a clonal expansion index for each public chain was calculated from normalized within-repertoire ranks of inferred template counts. In a later analysis, generation probabilities were computed using a VDJ recombination model fitted to out-of-frame rearrangements, and the results were checked against IGoR. Hypergeometric tests were used in a later analysis to score TCR-TCR, TCR-HLA and TCR-CMV co-occurrence, with a repertoire-size bias correction applied to the TCR pairs. A later analysis estimated false discovery rates by permuting HLA or CMV assignments 20 times. In a later analysis, co-occurring TCRs were grouped with DBSCAN, and TCRdist sequence similarity was added when clustering was performed within HLA-allele-positive subsets. For co-occurrence clustering, repertoires with fewer than 30,000 or more than 120,000 public chains were excluded, along with roughly five repertoires with anomalous nucleotide sharing. TCRdb provides this immuneACCESS table in a form limited to in-frame rearrangements. Some clones are lacking; in checked studies, under half of them reflect an unresolved V gene, and why the rest are absent is not known. That table furnishes V, J and clone size, whereas the DNA furnished D and trimming. For this sample there are a few hundred thousand clones; nearly 95% appear just once. The biggest ten clones account for about 1.8% of the sample.

The cohort comprised 666 healthy bone marrow donors. Cohort members were all nominally healthy when sampled, although unrecorded immune exposures were likely present. The donor was CMV seronegative and was included in the group of a few hundred seronegative cohort members. Every donor gave a peripheral blood sample, and the peripheral blood mononuclear cells from that sample were used for TCR beta sequencing. The Qiagen DNeasy Blood Extraction Kit was used to extract genomic DNA from the blood cell samples. Details on this clone: This receptor's antigen is unknown. No base qualities exist here, and no much larger clone lies one base off it.

The clonotype was recovered from a girl under 10 years old in good health and CMV-seronegative. Recombination linked TRBV9 to TRBJ1-4; the D gene lacks a confident call. The sample was PBMCs. The CDR3 sequence is CASSVESGEKLFF. In nucleotides, the sequence is TGTGCCAGCAGCGTAGAATCGGGGGAAAAACTGTTTTTT. Beyond the CDR3, the reference TRBV9 and TRBJ1-4 genes provide the residues; the full variable domain reads: DSGVTQTPKHLITATGQRVTLRCSPRSGDLSVYWYQQSLDQGLQFLIQYYNGEERAKGNILERFSAQQFPDLHSELNLSSLELGDSALYFCASSVESGEKLFFGSGTQLSVL.